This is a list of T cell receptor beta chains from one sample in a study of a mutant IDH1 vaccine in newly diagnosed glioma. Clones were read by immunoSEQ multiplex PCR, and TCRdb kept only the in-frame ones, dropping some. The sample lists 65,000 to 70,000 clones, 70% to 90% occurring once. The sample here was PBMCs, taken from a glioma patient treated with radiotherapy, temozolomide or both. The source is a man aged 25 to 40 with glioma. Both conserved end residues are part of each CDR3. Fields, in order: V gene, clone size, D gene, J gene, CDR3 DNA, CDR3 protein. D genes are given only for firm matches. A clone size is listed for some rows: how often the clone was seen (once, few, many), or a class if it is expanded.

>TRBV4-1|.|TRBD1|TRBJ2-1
TGCGCCAGCAGACTAACAGGGGGCTATGAGCAGTTCTTC
CASRLTGGYEQFF
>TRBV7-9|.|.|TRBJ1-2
TGTGCCAGCAGCATTCGGCTAAAGGAGAGCTATGGCTACACCTTC
CASSIRLKESYGYTF
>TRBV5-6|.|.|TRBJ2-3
TGTGCCAGCAGCTTGGGGAGCCCAGATACGCAGTATTTT
CASSLGSPDTQYF
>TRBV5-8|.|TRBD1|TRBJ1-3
TGTGCCAGCAGCTTGAGTTTCGCAGGGGGAGCTGGAAACACCATATATTTT
CASSLSFAGGAGNTIYF
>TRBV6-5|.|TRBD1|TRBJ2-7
TGTGCCAGCAGTTACTTGACAGGGGATTACTACGAGCAGTACTTC
CASSYLTGDYYEQYF
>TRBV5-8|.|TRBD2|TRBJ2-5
TGTGCCAGCAACCTGGGGACTAGGAAAGAGACCCAGTACTTC
CASNLGTRKETQYF
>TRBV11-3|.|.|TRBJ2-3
TGTGCCAGCAGCTTCATCGGGGATACGCAGTATTTT
CASSFIGDTQYF
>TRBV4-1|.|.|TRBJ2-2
TGCGCCAGCAGCCAGTCCCTGAGGGGCACCGGGGAGCTGTTTTTT
CASSQSLRGTGELFF
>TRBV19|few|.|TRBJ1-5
TGTGCCAGTAGTATAATTGGGGGGCGAAGCAATCAGCCCCAGCATTTT
CASSIIGGRSNQPQHF
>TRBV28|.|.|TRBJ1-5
TGTGCCAGCAGGGGCCGCAAGGGTTTAACTCAGCCCCAGCATTTT
CASRGRKGLTQPQHF
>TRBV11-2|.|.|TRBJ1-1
TGTGCCAGCAGCCCCCTACAGGTTTCGAACACTGAAGCTTTCTTT
CASSPLQVSNTEAFF
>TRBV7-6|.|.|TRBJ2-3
TGTGCCAGCAGCTTAGGCCTCAGCACAGATACGCAGTATTTT
CASSLGLSTDTQYF
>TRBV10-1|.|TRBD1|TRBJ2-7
TGCGCCAGCAGTGACGCCCGCCGGGACAGTAGACCCTACGAGCAGTACTTC
CASSDARRDSRPYEQYF
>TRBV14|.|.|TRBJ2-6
TGTGCCAGCAGGTTCTCTGGGGCCAACGTCCTGACTTTC
CASRFSGANVLTF
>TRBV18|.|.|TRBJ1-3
TGTGCCAGCTCAATACTCGACACGTTCGGGGCCGACTCTGGAAACACCATATATTTT
CASSILDTFGADSGNTIYF
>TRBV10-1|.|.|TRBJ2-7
TGCGCCAGCAGTCAAACACCGCTCGGCGAGCAGTACTTC
CASSQTPLGEQYF